One T cell receptor (beta chain) is described in this entry. Its antigen is not known. There are 15 residues in the CDR3. Germline V gene data show CDR1 as MDHEN and CDR2 as SYDVKM. J was trimmed by 6 bases and V by 4 bases; bases with no gene match: 7. It was with 60 Vbeta and 13 Jbeta primers that the PCR ran. Per the authors' pipeline: A later analysis tallied tens of millions of unique TCR beta chains, approximately 11 million of them shared. Here immunoSEQ multiplex PCR was the method, and the copy in TCRdb shows in-frame clones only, minus some. V and J calls plus clone size are reproduced from that table; the DNA served to infer D and trimming. Of 150,000 or so clones listed, 60% to 80% are singletons. The data were taken from a study of cytomegalovirus exposure and HLA in healthy donors. Whole-study context: Earlier results showed 117 million unique TCR beta sequences derived from 150 million to 200 million T cells. Study findings and constraints: Most TCRs appeared rarely, but some public TCRs recurred in many donors. Segments of the TCR beta V type were, in most cases, productive about 87% or about 30% of the time in an earlier analysis.

The receptor's source is a man aged 18 to 30 in good health and CMV-seropositive. The chain couples TRBV28 to TRBJ1-5; the match to TRBD1 covers 9 bases. The sequencing sample was made of PBMCs. The CDR3 reads CASSSYWDRVQPQHF. CDR3 nucleotides: TGTGCCAGCAGTTCGTACTGGGACAGGGTTCAGCCCCAGCATTTT. The variable domain in full, completed from reference TRBV28 and TRBJ1-5, reads DVKVTQSSRYLVKRTGEKVFLECVQDMDHENMFWYRQDPGLGLRLIYFSYDVKMKEKGDIPEGYSVSREKKERFSLILESASTNQTSMYLCASSSYWDRVQPQHFGDGTRLSIL.